Here is one TCR beta chain with its context. This receptor's antigen is unknown. The record has no base qualities; no much larger clone is one base away. The data stem from a study of cytomegalovirus exposure and HLA in healthy donors (dated by TCRdb to the late 2010s). At the level of the whole study: An earlier analysis of several hundred of the donors reported more than 250 Gb of sequence data and some 120 million unique TCR beta sequences from some 180 million T cells. Approximately 300 gigabases of sequencing data and approximately 92 million unique TCR sequences made up an early release that covered some 640 HLA-typed donors. The genetic ancestry cluster associated with self-reported Caucasian donors included over 80% of the approximately 410 genotyped donors. The study aimed to test whether cataloging public T cell receptors could reveal signatures of past pathogen exposure. The study profiled the T cell repertoires of hundreds of subjects by immunosequencing and related them to cytomegalovirus serostatus. A separate validation cohort of 100 to 150 different subjects was used in addition to the 666-subject first cohort. The study combined high-throughput TCR immunosequencing, statistical association of individual TCRs with disease status, and machine learning to predict cytomegalovirus infection status. A later analysis re-examined previously published TCR beta repertoires from more than 550 donors and added high-resolution HLA genotyping to investigate patterns of TCR occurrence. Rather than using new phenotypic data, the later analysis identified candidate immune exposures from TCR beta sequences and from how often those sequences occurred across donors. To decide whether each TCR beta V gene segment behaved as functional or pseudogenic, an earlier analysis of nearly 600 of the donors relied on high-throughput TCR beta sequencing. Alongside the repertoire data, information on donor age, sex, ethnicity and CMV serostatus was compiled. In a later genetic analysis, genome-wide SNP genotypes for about 65% of the roughly 700 donors were used, and that subset was treated as a discovery cohort. All discovery cohort repertoires had been generated on a single sequencing platform. Class I and class II HLA loci were covered by the typing at four-digit resolution. Typing coverage varied by locus: 629-630 donors for A, B, C, DRB1 and DQB1; 500 to 550 for DQA1; approximately 570 for DPA1; approximately 450 for DPB1. Four to six DR-DQ haplotypes were handled as single units for association and clustering because linkage in the cohort was strong. On average, approximately 250,000 unique TCR beta nucleotide sequences were sequenced per donor among 398 genotyped donors of the cohort, with 15% to 20% of those sequences being non-productive. Here is what the overall study found, with its caveats: This cohort had only TCR beta chains sequenced, and the lack of alpha or paired-chain data limited which features could be detected. At a false discovery rate of 0.05, a later analysis linked around 17,000 TCR beta sequences to specific HLA alleles. Because some donors lacked HLA typing at each locus, the association tests relied only on the typed subset. Three of the identified cytomegalovirus-associated TCR beta chains were confirmed in vitro to be specific for cytomegalovirus antigens. A further reported finding was that TCR beta sequences accurately predicted the HLA-A and HLA-B alleles for most subjects in the first cohort. According to a later analysis, TCR association rates differed among HLA loci, with DRB1 alleles showing the most associated TCRs and HLA-C alleles showing the fewest. A later analysis reported that several top co-occurrence clusters appeared linked to parvovirus B19, influenza, CMV and Epstein-Barr virus. The 87-base-pair reads could not distinguish some IMGT-functional V segments, including TRBV6-2 and TRBV6-3, so those segments were excluded. Most CMV-associated TCR beta chains appeared to be HLA-restricted in a later analysis, and the HLA associations seemed to be driven largely by CMV exposure. Across donors, most TCR sequences were observed very rarely, whereas some public TCRs were present in many individuals. Correlated functional status among segregating V segments might reflect linkage disequilibrium, but an unknown experimental factor could not be ruled out. It was suggested by the authors that the approach could potentially be generalized to other disease states and immunological phenotypes. Presence/absence analyses assumed roughly uniform sequencing depth across donors, an assumption that may not hold. An earlier analysis of some 590 of the donors showed that most TCR beta V segments appeared in productive rearrangements either about 87% or about 30% of the time, which broadly matched IMGT annotations. The earlier analysis of 587 of the donors excluded some 15 rarely observed V segments, including chromosome 9 orphons, because counts were too low. A total of roughly 160 TCR beta chains were listed by the study as associated with cytomegalovirus. When HLA alleles, especially DR and DQ, strongly co-occurred, TCR associations were difficult to assign to individual alleles. In a later analysis, HLA-associated TCR beta chains were found to be more clonally expanded and to have lower generation probabilities than equally common non-associated chains. V-gene and J-gene trimming of TCR beta chains was associated with a missense DCLRE1C variant in a later genetic analysis, and the association was replicated in an independent cohort. CMV serostatus was the only immune exposure information available for the cohort. The sequencing pipeline was judged likely to have produced a cluster of highly shared sequence variants as a technical artifact. In a later genetic analysis, fewer N-insertions in productive TCRs were reported among donors in an Asian-associated ancestry cluster than the approximately 630-donor mean. In both the original and validation cohorts, the classifier was reported to diagnose cytomegalovirus status with high specificity and sensitivity.

V and J are trimmed by 6 bases and 6 bases, and the gene matches miss 9 bases of the junction. In the germline V gene, CDR1 corresponds to SQVTM and CDR2 to ANQGSEA. Including cysteine and phenylalanine, the CDR3 has 13 amino acids. The kept DNA is CDR3 alone, 39 bases in frame from the first base. In total, more than 500 healthy bone marrow donors made up the cohort. At the time of sampling, every cohort member was nominally healthy, though immune exposures that went unrecorded were likely present. The donor was CMV seropositive and belonged to the group of 250 to 300 seropositive cohort members. A peripheral blood sample was provided by each donor, and peripheral blood mononuclear cells were used for TCR beta sequencing. The Qiagen DNeasy Blood Extraction Kit was used to extract genomic DNA from the blood cell samples. Libraries were prepared through the immunoSEQ multiplex PCR assay. The multiplex PCR relied on a mix of 60 forward primers for TCR Vbeta segments and 13 reverse primers for TCR Jbeta segments. A multiplex PCR assay on genomic DNA amplified the CDR3 region of rearranged TCR beta genes. Amplified TCR beta libraries were sequenced as 87-base-pair reads on the Illumina HiSeq System. Per the original workflow: A later analysis counted about 80 million unique TCR beta chains across the roughly 700 repertoires, and some 11 million of these chains were shared by at least two donors. Raw reads were error-corrected and collapsed into unique sequences with a nearest-neighbor algorithm that merged closely related sequences to remove PCR and sequencing errors. To assign V, D and J gene segments, CDR3 sequences were aligned to IMGT reference sequences. Each retained sequence needed at least a six-nucleotide match to both a V gene segment and a J gene segment. Rearrangements were classified as productive when the CDR3 lacked stop codons and remained in frame with V and J, and all other rearrangements were classified as non-productive. CDR3 was defined according to IMGT convention as the region running from the second conserved V-encoded cysteine to the conserved J-encoded phenylalanine. Sequences without an unambiguous match to a single V gene segment were excluded from the earlier analysis of several hundred of the donors. In an earlier analysis of 587 of the donors, V segments were called functional above 56.7% productive rearrangements and were called segregating when the between-donor standard deviation exceeded 5%. To diagnose cytomegalovirus status from the catalog of TCR beta chain sequences, a statistical classification framework was built. In a later analysis, V and J genes were assigned by comparing TCR nucleotide sequences against IMGT/GENE-DB human TR gene sequences. The TCRdist pipeline was used in a later analysis to assign CDR3 sequences and most-parsimonious VDJ recombination scenarios. In a later analysis, every TCR beta chain was defined by the combination of its CDR3 amino acid sequence and its V-gene family, and reads without a unique V-gene family were dropped. To address suspected cross-contamination and a sequencing artifact, a later analysis removed a few hundred highly shared, low-generation-probability nucleotide sequences. A later analysis calculated a clonal expansion index for each public chain from normalized within-repertoire ranks of inferred template counts. A later analysis computed generation probabilities with a VDJ recombination model fitted to out-of-frame rearrangements, and checked the results against IGoR. In a later analysis, TCR-TCR, TCR-HLA and TCR-CMV co-occurrence was scored with hypergeometric tests, and a repertoire-size bias correction was applied to TCR pairs. False discovery rates were estimated in a later analysis by permuting HLA or CMV assignments 20 times. In a later analysis, co-occurring TCRs were grouped with DBSCAN, and TCRdist sequence similarity was added when clustering was performed within HLA-allele-positive subsets. For co-occurrence clustering, repertoires with fewer than 30,000 or more than 120,000 public chains were excluded, along with four to six repertoires with anomalous nucleotide sharing. In its TCRdb copy, this immuneACCESS table keeps in-frame sequences only and misses some clones. Where compared with another copy, unresolved V genes explain less than half of these, and the others have no known cause. Clone size and the V and J calls come from that table; the DNA yielded D and trimming. Across this sample there are 130,000 to 150,000 clones, with around 80% seen only once. The ten largest make up under 7.5% of the sample.

The rearrangement joined TRBV29-1 to TRBJ2-7; the junction holds 9 bases that match TRBD1. The clonotype comes from a man between 35 and 55 years old in good health and CMV-seropositive. Sequenced material: PBMCs. The encoded CDR3 is CSVAGTGTGEQYF. The nucleotide sequence is TGCAGCGTGGCCGGGACAGGGACCGGCGAGCAGTACTTC.